Each of the 25 T cell receptor beta chains below was sequenced from the same sample in a study of identical twins (dated by TCRdb to about 2016). The library came from 5' RACE. Instrument on record: Illumina HiSeq 2000. The public sequencing data were trimmed at Q25 with fastp and processed into clonotypes with MiXCR by TCRdb, which kept only in-frame beta chains. Each CDR3 protein appears once, grouped with its most common genes and DNA. In this sample the table shows approximately 670,000 distinct CDR3 sequences, 6% to 6.5% of which occur a single time. 1.5% to 2% of the sample goes to the ten largest clones. Sample: naive T cells sorted from blood. According to the study, the label for this sample's cell subset or site signals: cells isolated with a human naive T-cell isolation kit. The receptor source for this set is a man younger than 30 in good health.

This chain links TRBV7-9 with TRBJ2-1, with D tentatively TRBD1 (5 bases). Per the germline V gene, CDR1 is SEHNR and CDR2 is FQNEAQ (reference sequence). Trimming removed 2 bases at V and 8 bases at J, with 13 bases between. The CDR3 has 14 amino acids. The CDR3 region has the DNA TGTGCCAGCAGCTTACAGGTTAGGGGCGATGAGCAGTTCTTC. This gives the protein CASSLQVRGDEQFF.

This clonotype was recorded many times. The chain carries TRBV7-9 and TRBJ2-1; weak D call: TRBD1 (6 bases). CDR1 and CDR2 (germline): SEHNR, FQNEAQ (reference sequence). V shed 8 bases and J shed 3 bases, with 8 bases lying between them. The CDR3 extends over 12 amino acids. The CDR3 reads CASRTDYNEQFF. The CDR3 DNA sequence: TGTGCCAGCCGGACAGACTACAATGAGCAGTTCTTC.

Many counts were recorded for this clonotype. The chain links TRBV13 to TRBJ2-1, with 8 positions matching TRBD2. CDR3 length equals 17 residues. Germline V lookup: CDR1 PRHDT, CDR2 FYEKMQ (reference sequence). Trimming at V came to 5 bases and at J to 7 bases, leaving 16 bases not matched to a gene. DNA for the CDR3: TGTGCCAGCAGCCTCTCCGGAGCGGGAGCTCTGGAGAATGAGCAGTTCTTC. Its translation is CASSLSGAGALENEQFF.

This clonotype showed up many times. The V and J genes are TRBV9 and TRBJ2-1, with D possibly matching TRBD2 (6 bases). Germline V lookup: CDR1 SGDLS, CDR2 YYNGEE. The CDR3 contains 14 residues. V lost 5 bases to trimming and J lost 4 bases, with 13 bases between them. CDR3 in DNA: TGTGCCAGCAGTGCCGGGACTGTTTACAATGAGCAGTTCTTC. This encodes CASSAGTVYNEQFF. Using reference TRBV9 and TRBJ2-1 for the parts outside the CDR3, the full variable domain is DSGVTQTPKHLITATGQRVTLRCSPRSGDLSVYWYQQSLDQGLQFLIQYYNGEERAKGNILERFSAQQFPDLHSELNLSSLELGDSALYFCASSAGTVYNEQFFGPGTRLTVL.

This clonotype occurred a few times. V gene TRBV2 combines with J gene TRBJ1-6; possibly TRBD1 for D (6 bases). V lost 0 bases to trimming and J lost 9 bases, with 18 bases between them. CDR1 and CDR2 (germline): SNHLY, FYNNEI. This CDR3 spans 17 amino acids. The CDR3 region is CASSEAGRTAFGSPLHF. The CDR3 nucleotides read TGTGCCAGCAGTGAAGCGGGCCGGACAGCTTTTGGTTCACCCCTCCACTTT.

This clonotype has a count of ten or more. The V and J genes are TRBV4-1 and TRBJ2-1; 8 nucleotides align to TRBD2. Germline V gene sequence: CDR1 MGHRA, CDR2 YSYEKL. V trimming: 5 bases; J trimming: 7 bases; junction bases outside the gene matches: 10. CDR3 length: 15 amino acids. The DNA for the CDR3 is TGCGCCAGCAGCTCCAGCGGGAGAAGAATGAATGAGCAGTTCTTC. This gives the protein CASSSSGRRMNEQFF.

This clonotype has only a few counts. The chain couples TRBV7-9 to TRBJ1-2; 7 bases align to TRBD1. V gave up 1 base and J gave up 4 bases; unmatched junction bases: 12. Germline V gives CDR1 SEHNR, CDR2 FQNEAQ (reference sequence). The CDR3 sequence is 17 residues long. The CDR3 reads CASSLGTNRGAFYGYTF. Written as DNA, the CDR3 is TGTGCCAGCAGCTTAGGCACTAACAGGGGAGCTTTCTATGGCTACACCTTC.

This clonotype was counted only a few times. The chain combines TRBV20-1 with TRBJ2-7; 9 bases are shared with TRBD2. With V trimmed by 2 bases and J by 5 bases, 10 bases remained unmatched. Germline loops: CDR1 DFQATT, CDR2 SNEGSKA (reference sequence). This CDR3 is built from 15 residues. The CDR3 loop reads CSARTISGSGDEQYV. The CDR3, as DNA: TGCAGTGCTAGAACCATTAGCGGGAGTGGCGACGAGCAGTACGTC.

The chain links TRBV7-2 to TRBJ2-7; 9 bases agree with TRBD2. CDR1 is SGHTA, CDR2 FQGNSA, per germline. After removal of 3 bases from V and 3 bases from J, the junction contained 6 bases not matched to a gene. This CDR3 contains 15 residues. For the CDR3, the DNA is TGTGCCAGCAGCTTTGCACTAGCGGGCATCTACGAGCAGTACTTC. Translating gives CASSFALAGIYEQYF.

This clonotype came up a few times. The V gene is TRBV6-2 or TRBV6-3, the J gene TRBJ2-4; D possibly corresponds to TRBD2 (5 bases). The CDR3 runs to 17 residues. Per the germline V gene, CDR1 is MNHEY and CDR2 is SVGEGT. Trimming pared 10 bases from V and 2 bases from J, leaving 24 bases between. The CDR3 loop is CATRKTGNSVSKNIQYF. Here the CDR3 DNA reads TGTGCCACCCGGAAAACGGGAAATAGCGTGTCCAAAAACATTCAGTACTTC.

This clonotype was detected only a few times. This chain links TRBV7-8 with TRBJ2-4; TRBD2 is a possible D gene (6 bases). Germline-derived CDR1 and CDR2 are SGHVS and FQNEAQ. Trimming cost V 2 bases and J 8 bases, with 10 bases left between them. This CDR3 region has 13 residues. The CDR3, as DNA: TGTGCCAGCAGCTTATATAGCGGCGACATTCAGTACTTC. Translated: CASSLYSGDIQYF.

This clonotype was detected only a few times. This sequence joins TRBV5-1 and TRBJ2-3, with D perhaps matching TRBD1 or TRBD2 (5 bases each). V was cut by 4 bases and J by 2 bases, with 14 bases left in between. The CDR3 totals 15 residues. Germline V lookup: CDR1 SGHRS, CDR2 YFSETQ. This chain's CDR3 is CASSPTPGTTDTQYF. The CDR3 DNA follows: TGCGCCAGCAGCCCCACCCCCGGGACCACAGATACGCAGTATTTT.

This clonotype was seen repeatedly, ten times or more. The chain carries TRBV2 and TRBJ2-3; the match to TRBD2 covers 12 bases. CDR1 and CDR2 from the germline V gene are SNHLY and FYNNEI. CDR3 length: 16 amino acids. With V trimmed by 9 bases and J by 2 bases, 9 bases remained unmatched. The CDR3 loop is CARKSGLAGPTDTQYF. The CDR3 DNA follows: TGTGCCAGGAAGAGCGGACTAGCGGGGCCCACAGATACGCAGTATTTT.

A word on this clonotype: A read error may explain this, as a much larger clone is one base away. This rearrangement joins TRBV7-6 to TRBJ2-1, with 10 bases that match TRBD2. Trimming at V came to 8 bases and at J to 10 bases, leaving 20 bases not matched to a gene. The CDR3 sequence is 17 residues long. Germline CDR1 SGHVS, CDR2 FNYEAQ. The CDR3 loop is CASGISLSLAGYPEQFF. CDR3 in DNA: TGTGCCAGCGGCATTTCCCTCTCACTAGCGGGATACCCCGAGCAGTTCTTC. The full variable domain, completed using reference TRBV7-6 and TRBJ2-1, is GAGVSQSPRYKVTKRGQDVALRCDPISGHVSLYWYRQALGQGPEFLTYFNYEAQQDKSGLPNDRFSAERPEGSISTLTIQRTEQRDSAMYRCASGISLSLAGYPEQFFGPGTRLTVL.

This clonotype occurred a few times. The chain has TRBV5-1 and TRBJ2-1; 11 bases match TRBD2. With 4 bases clipped from V and 9 bases from J, the junction kept 12 bases outside the gene matches. This CDR3 is built from 16 residues. Germline lookup yields CDR1 SGHRS and CDR2 YFSETQ. In DNA, the CDR3 is TGCGCCAGCAGCCCAAACCCTAGCGGGGGGCCCCTTGAGCAGTTCTTC. This codes for CASSPNPSGGPLEQFF.

In this sample, this clonotype turned up a few times. J is TRBJ2-2 and V is TRBV27; D might be TRBD2 (6 bases). The CDR3 has 15 amino acids. V lost 5 bases and J 9 bases, leaving 19 bases between the germline ends. Germline V CDR1 and CDR2: MNHEY, SMNVEV (reference sequence). DNA of the CDR3: TGTGCCAGCAGTCCGCTAGCGCTCAAGGGCCGGGAGCTGTTTTTT. Its protein product is CASSPLALKGRELFF.

This clonotype was recorded many times. This sequence joins TRBV29-1 and TRBJ2-1; 8 bases match TRBD2. Germline loops: CDR1 SQVTM, CDR2 ANQGSEA. This CDR3 contains 15 residues. V trimming: 6 bases; J trimming: 2 bases; junction bases outside the gene matches: 9. The CDR3 DNA reads TGCAGCGTGGAGGGGCTAGCGGGTGCCTACAATGAGCAGTTCTTC. It specifies CSVEGLAGAYNEQFF.

This clonotype was counted many times. This rearrangement joins TRBV20-1 to TRBJ2-3; D is undetermined. From germline, CDR1 is DFQATT and CDR2 SNEGSKA (reference sequence). The CDR3 sequence is 11 residues long. Trimming shortened V by 7 bases and J by 5 bases, and 10 bases separated the two germline ends. The CDR3 loop reads CSVLWGDTQYF. DNA for the CDR3: TGCAGTGTCCTCTGGGGAGATACGCAGTATTTT.

This clonotype was observed a handful of times. The chain recombines TRBV7-9 with TRBJ2-7, with D possibly matching TRBD1 (5 bases). The CDR3 contains 16 residues. CDR1 is SEHNR and CDR2 is FQNEAQ in the germline V gene (reference sequence). Trimming took off 5 bases at V and 0 bases at J, with 17 bases between the two ends. CDR3 residues: CASSDLRQGSSYEQYF. In nucleotides, the CDR3 is TGTGCCAGCAGCGATCTAAGGCAGGGCAGCTCCTACGAGCAGTACTTC.

The sample holds many counts of this clonotype. For the CDR3, the DNA is TGCGCCAGCAGCTTGGGGACTAGCGGGAGGGCCGGGGGCACAGATACGCAGTATTTT. Translation: CASSLGTSGRAGGTDTQYF. The genes are TRBV5-1 and TRBJ2-3; the match to TRBD2 covers 15 bases. The V and J ends lost 0 bases and 1 base, in that order; junction bases with no gene match: 6. The CDR3 length is 19 residues. Germline lookup yields CDR1 SGHRS and CDR2 YFSETQ.

The rearrangement uses TRBV7-2 and TRBJ2-7; TRBD1 matches 7 bases. Per germline, CDR1 SGHTA and CDR2 FQGNSA. The CDR3 is 12 amino acids. The V segment lost 0 bases and the J segment 7 bases; nucleotides outside the gene matches: 0. CDR3: CASSLAGQEQYF. DNA for the CDR3: TGTGCCAGCAGCTTAGCGGGACAGGAGCAGTACTTC.

V is TRBV27 and J is TRBJ2-1; perhaps D is TRBD1 or TRBD2 (5 bases each). V lost 9 bases to trimming and J lost 5 bases, with 20 bases between them. CDR3 length equals 15 residues. The V gene's germline CDR1 is MNHEY and CDR2 SMNVEV (reference sequence). The CDR3 loop reads CARSIGDQRNNEQFF. For the CDR3, the DNA is TGTGCCAGGAGTATCGGGGACCAAAGAAACAATGAGCAGTTCTTC.

This clonotype was recorded many times. V and J are TRBV27 and TRBJ2-3, with 8 bases that match TRBD2. Germline V gene lookup returns CDR1 MNHEY and CDR2 SMNVEV (reference sequence). V shed 4 bases, J shed 5 bases, and the junction held 8 bases outside the gene matches. The CDR3 is 15 residues long. In DNA form, the CDR3 reads TGTGCCAGCAGTTCAGCGGGAGTCGGGCAAGATACGCAGTATTTT. Its protein is CASSSAGVGQDTQYF.

This clonotype was seen at least ten times. The rearrangement uses TRBV6-1 and TRBJ1-3; tentatively, D is TRBD1 (5 bases). Germline CDR1 is MNHNS and CDR2 is SASEGT. Trimming took 6 bases from V and 0 from J, leaving 12 bases between them. The CDR3 extends over 15 amino acids. CDR3 loop: CASSLTETSGNTIYF. CDR3 sequence (DNA): TGTGCCAGCAGCCTGACAGAGACCTCTGGAAACACCATATATTTT.

There are many counts of this clonotype. The rearrangement uses TRBV24-1 and TRBJ2-1, with 13 bases matching TRBD2. In germline, CDR1 is KGHDR, CDR2 SFDVKD. After removal of 7 bases from V and 7 bases from J, the junction contained 3 bases not matched to a gene. The CDR3 covers 14 residues. The CDR3 sequence: CATRGLAGANEQFF. CDR3 DNA sequence: TGTGCCACCAGAGGACTAGCGGGAGCGAATGAGCAGTTCTTC.